This T cell receptor beta chain stems from a study of blood T cells in healthy people across ages. The second PCR ran roughly 7 to 11 cycles with a sample-barcoded 5' primer and J-beta primers. TCRdb fed the 5' RACE reads into MiXCR, producing one record per CDR3 protein. The sample consists of some 750,000 distinct CDR3 sequences, 22% of them appearing once. Details on this clonotype: The antigen remains undetermined. At one of its ends the junction is not consistent with the germline gene, which may arise from a read error.

Regarding the study as a whole: Older age coincided with a roughly linear decline in TCR beta diversity per million T cells.

The CDR3 loop spans 13 amino acids. The TCR was taken from a man between 65 and 85 years old in good health. V is TRBV12-3 or TRBV12-4 and J is TRBJ1-2, with 7 bases matching TRBD1. The sequenced sample was blood. The chain's CDR3 is CASSPRTGYGYTF. The CDR3 DNA sequence: TGTGCCAGCAGTCCAAGGACAGGCTATGGTTACACCTTC.